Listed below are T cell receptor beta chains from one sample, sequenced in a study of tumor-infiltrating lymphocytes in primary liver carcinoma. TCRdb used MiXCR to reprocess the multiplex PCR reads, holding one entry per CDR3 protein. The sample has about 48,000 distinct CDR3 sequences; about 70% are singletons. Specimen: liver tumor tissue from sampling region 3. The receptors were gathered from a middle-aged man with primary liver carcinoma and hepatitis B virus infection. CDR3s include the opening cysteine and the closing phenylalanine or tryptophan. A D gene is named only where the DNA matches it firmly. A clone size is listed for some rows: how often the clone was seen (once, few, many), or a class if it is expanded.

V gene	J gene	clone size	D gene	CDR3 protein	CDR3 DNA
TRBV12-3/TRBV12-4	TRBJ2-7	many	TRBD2	CASSETSGYEQYF	TGTGCCAGCAGTGAGACTAGCGGCTACGAGCAGTACTTC
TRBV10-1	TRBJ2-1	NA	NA	CAIGESIYPLDEQFF	TGCGCCATCGGTGAGTCGATTTATCCCCTCGATGAGCAGTTCTTC
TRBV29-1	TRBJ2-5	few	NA	CIVDEITGETQYF	TGCATCGTTGACGAGATAACTGGAGAGACCCAGTACTTC
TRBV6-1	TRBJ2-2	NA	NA	CAISPLRQDNTGELFF	TGTGCCATCAGTCCTTTGAGACAGGACAACACCGGGGAGCTGTTTTTT
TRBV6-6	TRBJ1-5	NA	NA	CASSYRVEYGDQPQQF	TGTGCCAGCAGTTACCGAGTAGAGTATGGCGATCAGCCCCAGCAGTTT
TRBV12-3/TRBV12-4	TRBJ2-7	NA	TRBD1	CANTHWDREFIGRQKGHEQYF	TGTGCCAACACCCACTGGGACAGGGAATTTATAGGGCGCCAGAAGGGCCACGAGCAGTACTTC
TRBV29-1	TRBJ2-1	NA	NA	CSPRGGTYNKQFF	TGCAGCCCCCGTGGCGGTACCTACAATAAGCAGTTCTTC
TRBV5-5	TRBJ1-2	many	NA	CASSYIPDSYGYTF	TGTGCCAGCAGCTATATTCCGGACAGCTATGGCTACACCTTC
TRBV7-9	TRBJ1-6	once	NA	CDSSLSRGYSPIHF	TGTGACAGCAGCTTAAGCAGGGGATATTCACCCATCCACTTT
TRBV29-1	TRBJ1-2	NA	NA	CSVLSPRHAGYTF	TGCAGCGTCCTATCGCCCCGCCACGCTGGCTACACCTTC
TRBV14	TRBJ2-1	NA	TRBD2	CASSLMPGLAERDEQFF	TGTGCCAGTAGCCTGATGCCGGGACTAGCGGAACGGGATGAGCAGTTCTTC
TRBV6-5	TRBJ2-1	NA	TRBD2	CTGSPGTSGRAGAYNGQFF	TGTACCGGCAGTCCCGGGACTAGCGGGAGGGCCGGCGCCTACAATGGGCAATTCTTC
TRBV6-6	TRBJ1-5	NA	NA	CASRRNGRAYTGNQLQHF	TGTGCCAGCAGGCGGAATGGCAGGGCATATACGGGCAATCAGCTCCAGCATTTT
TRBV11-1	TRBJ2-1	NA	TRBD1	CADSSILRQGTNEQFF	TGTGCCGACAGCTCCATTCTTCGACAGGGGACAAATGAGCAGTTCTTC
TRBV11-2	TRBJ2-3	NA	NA	CASSLSRGSDTQCF	TGTGCCAGCAGCTTATCGAGGGGATCAGATACACAGTGTTTT